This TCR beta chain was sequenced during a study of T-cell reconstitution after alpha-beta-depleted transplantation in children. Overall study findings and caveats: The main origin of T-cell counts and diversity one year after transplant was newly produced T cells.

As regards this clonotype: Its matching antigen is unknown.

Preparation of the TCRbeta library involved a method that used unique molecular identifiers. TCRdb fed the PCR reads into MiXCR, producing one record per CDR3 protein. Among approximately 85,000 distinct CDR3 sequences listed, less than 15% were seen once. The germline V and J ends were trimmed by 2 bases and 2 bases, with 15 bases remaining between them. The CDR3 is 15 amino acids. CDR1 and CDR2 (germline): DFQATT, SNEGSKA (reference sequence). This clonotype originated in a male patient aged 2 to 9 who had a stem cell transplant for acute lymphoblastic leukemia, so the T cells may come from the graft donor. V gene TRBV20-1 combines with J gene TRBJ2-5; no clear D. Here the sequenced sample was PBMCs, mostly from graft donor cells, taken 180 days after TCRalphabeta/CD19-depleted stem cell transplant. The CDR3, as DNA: TGCAGTGCTAGACCAATCTCCTCATGGCAAGAGACCCAGTACTTC. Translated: CSARPISSWQETQYF.